Listed here are 28 T cell receptor beta chains from one sample, sequenced in a study of T cell changes during pregnancy in multiple sclerosis (dated by TCRdb to the late 2010s). The library was generated by the immunoSEQ multiplex PCR assay. TCRdb's version of the immuneACCESS table is confined to in-frame rearrangements and falls short of the full clone set. An unresolved V gene accounts for under half of the shortfall where checked; the remainder is of unknown origin. This sample holds tens of thousands of clones; roughly 90% were observed only once. Clones ranked in the top ten supply more than 8% of the sample. The sample in question was peripheral blood, obtained after pregnancy. The receptors come from a female donor in good health, enrolled as a control in a pregnancy study.

This chain joins TRBV28 and TRBJ2-7; the match to TRBD1 covers 7 bases. V lost 6 bases to trimming and J lost 0 bases; unmatched junction nucleotides: 2. The CDR3 contains 13 residues. Germline lookup yields CDR1 MDHEN and CDR2 SYDVKM. The CDR3 nucleotides read TGTGCCAGCAGAGGGACAGCCTCCTACGAGCAGTACTTC. The encoded protein is CASRGTASYEQYF.

V usage is TRBV18 and J usage is TRBJ2-5, with a possible D match to TRBD2 (6 bases). Trimming left V 6 bases short and J 4 bases short, with 12 bases between. The CDR3 spans 13 residues. From germline, CDR1 is KGHSH and CDR2 LQKENI. The CDR3 region has the DNA TGTGCCAGCTCGGGAGGACACCGAGAGACCCAGTACTTC. Amino acid sequence: CASSGGHRETQYF.

This CDR3 is CASSRMLSSYEQYF. The CDR3 DNA reads TGTGCCAGTAGTAGAATGCTAAGTTCCTACGAGCAGTACTTC. The V call is TRBV19, the J call TRBJ2-7, with D unclear. Germline V gene sequence: CDR1 LNHDA, CDR2 SQIVND (reference sequence). Trimming took 4 bases from V and 1 from J, leaving 11 bases between them. This CDR3 spans 14 amino acids.

The chain employs TRBV13 and TRBJ2-2, with 7 bases identical to TRBD1. The length of the CDR3 is 15 residues. Per the germline V gene, CDR1 is PRHDT and CDR2 is FYEKMQ (reference sequence). The V and J ends lost 4 bases and 6 bases, in that order; junction bases with no gene match: 8. The CDR3 DNA reads as TGTGCCAGCAGCTGGCGGACAGGCGGTGCCGGGGAGCTGTTTTTT. It yields the protein CASSWRTGGAGELFF.

The chain is built from TRBV7-2 and TRBJ1-5; D possibly corresponds to TRBD1 (5 bases). With 2 bases removed from V and 0 bases from J, the gap between germline ends came to 14 bases. The V gene's germline CDR1 is SGHTA and CDR2 FQGNSA. The CDR3 totals 17 residues. CDR3 loop: CASSLFSGANSNQPQHF. The CDR3 coding sequence is TGTGCCAGCAGCTTATTCTCTGGGGCAAATAGCAATCAGCCCCAGCATTTT.

The gene calls are TRBV6-6 and TRBJ1-3; D is uncertain. The germline gives CDR1 MNHNY, CDR2 SVGAGI (reference sequence). The CDR3 sequence is 14 residues long. Trimming removed 2 bases at V and 7 bases at J, with 12 bases between. The CDR3 coding sequence is TGTGCCAGCAGTTACGCGGAAGGCGGGAACACCATATATTTT. It translates to CASSYAEGGNTIYF.

The rearrangement uses TRBV4-1 and TRBJ2-1; 10 nucleotides match TRBD2. V lost 0 bases to trimming and J lost 6 bases; unmatched junction nucleotides: 2. The V gene's germline CDR1 is MGHRA and CDR2 YSYEKL. The CDR3 is made up of 15 amino acids. CDR3 DNA sequence: TGCGCCAGCAGCCAAGACGAGCGGGAGGGCAATGAGCAGTTCTTC. It codes for CASSQDEREGNEQFF.

The gene calls are TRBV28 and TRBJ2-3; TRBD2 matches at 7 bases. This CDR3 comprises 16 residues. J gave up 4 bases and V 5 bases, and 12 bases lay outside the gene matches. The germline V gene encodes CDR1 MDHEN and CDR2 SYDVKM. For the CDR3, the DNA is TGTGCCAGCAGTCCCCCCGCGGCGGGAGTAGCAGATACGCAGTATTTT. Residues: CASSPPAAGVADTQYF.

This clone was observed a single time. The chain uses TRBV14 and TRBJ1-6, with D perhaps matching TRBD1 (6 bases). The V end was cut by 0 bases, the J end by 4 bases, with 16 bases between. CDR1 is SGHDN and CDR2 is FVKESK in the germline V gene. The CDR3 loop spans 18 amino acids. The CDR3 region has the DNA TGTGCCAGCAGCCAAGACCTGGGAGGGGGGATATATAATTCACCCCTCCACTTT. Translating gives CASSQDLGGGIYNSPLHF. The variable domain in full, with the rest retrieved from reference TRBV14 and TRBJ1-6, is EAGVTQFPSHSVIEKGQTVTLRCDPISGHDNLYWYRRVMGKEIKFLLHFVKESKQDESGMPNNRFLAERTGGTYSTLKVQPAELEDSGVYFCASSQDLGGGIYNSPLHFGNGTRLTVT.

The chain links TRBV6-8 to TRBJ1-2; D gene unclear. In germline, CDR1 is MNHGY, CDR2 SAAAGT. This CDR3 region has 14 residues. V was pared by 2 bases and J by 7 bases, with 14 bases between. The CDR3 loop is CASSYRRSGGGYTF. In nucleotides, the CDR3 is TGTGCCAGCAGTTACCGACGGAGCGGTGGTGGCTACACCTTC.

V and J are TRBV6-6 and TRBJ2-1; possibly TRBD1 for D (5 bases). Trimming left V 4 bases short and J 4 bases short, with 11 bases between. The CDR3 extends over 14 amino acids. Germline CDR1 and CDR2: MNHNY and SVGAGI (reference sequence). The DNA of the CDR3 is TGTGCCAGCAGTTGGACACCGGCGTACAATGAGCAGTTCTTC. Its translation is CASSWTPAYNEQFF.

The chain joins TRBV2 to TRBJ1-2, with 7 bases identical to TRBD1. The J segment lost 4 bases and the V segment lost 5 bases, leaving 7 bases of the junction unmatched. Germline-derived CDR1 and CDR2 are SNHLY and FYNNEI. The CDR3 is 14 amino acids. The CDR3 sequence is CASSKGTEIYGYTF. For the CDR3, the DNA is TGTGCCAGCAGTAAAGGGACAGAGATCTATGGCTACACCTTC. Full variable domain (outside the CDR3, taken from reference TRBV2 and TRBJ1-2): EPEVTQTPSHQVTQMGQEVILRCVPISNHLYFYWYRQILGQKVEFLVSFYNNEISEKSEIFDDQFSVERPDGSNFTLKIRSTKLEDSAMYFCASSKGTEIYGYTFGSGTRLTVV.

In DNA, the CDR3 is TGTGCCAGCAGGTATAGCACAGATACGCAGTATTTT. It yields the protein CASRYSTDTQYF. The gene calls are TRBV7-2 and TRBJ2-3; D is ambiguous. The CDR3 is made up of 12 amino acids. V was cut by 6 bases and J by 0 bases, with 4 bases left in between. Germline V gene data show CDR1 as SGHTA and CDR2 as FQGNSA.

This clone was observed a single time. The genes are TRBV27 and TRBJ2-2; 11 bases are shared with TRBD1. Trimming took 4 bases from V and 7 from J; bases not matched to a gene: 5. This CDR3 spans 15 amino acids. CDR1 and CDR2 (germline): MNHEY, SMNVEV (reference sequence). CDR3 nucleotide sequence: TGTGCCAGCAGTTCGGACAGGGGGCATGTCGGGGAGCTGTTTTTT. Residues: CASSSDRGHVGELFF.

The chain joins TRBV5-1 to TRBJ2-2; TRBD2 matches at 14 bases. Looked up from germline, CDR1 is SGHRS and CDR2 is YFSETQ. The trim removed 3 bases at V and 4 bases at J, leaving 2 bases unmatched. This CDR3 is built from 16 residues. CDR3 in amino acids: CASSSGLAGGTGELFF. DNA for the CDR3: TGCGCCAGCAGCTCCGGACTAGCGGGGGGCACCGGGGAGCTGTTTTTT.

The chain uses TRBV5-6 and TRBJ2-7, with D uncertain. The V and J ends lost 0 bases and 6 bases respectively, with 16 bases between them. This CDR3 region has 15 residues. The germline V gene has CDR1 SGHDT and CDR2 YYEEEE. CDR3 region: CASSLGVLLRGEQYF. The CDR3 region has the DNA TGTGCCAGCAGCTTGGGTGTACTCCTACGAGGCGAGCAGTACTTC.

The gene calls are TRBV5-4 and TRBJ1-2; no clear D gene. Germline assignment: CDR1 SGHNT and CDR2 YYREEE (reference sequence). Trimming cost V 0 bases and J 8 bases, with 11 bases left between them. CDR3 length: 13 amino acids. This CDR3 reads CASSLDGFRGYTF. The CDR3 DNA reads as TGTGCCAGCAGCTTGGACGGGTTTCGGGGCTACACCTTC. The full variable domain, rest sourced from reference TRBV5-4 and TRBJ1-2, is ETGVTQSPTHLIKTRGQQVTLRCSSQSGHNTVSWYQQALGQGPQFIFQYYREEENGRGNFPPRFSGLQFPNYSSELNVNALELDDSALYLCASSLDGFRGYTFGSGTRLTVV.

The CDR3 nucleotides are TGTGCCAGCCCAAGGGGACTAGCGGGCGAACTAAACACCGGGGAGCTGTTTTTT. Its translation: CASPRGLAGELNTGELFF. V and J are TRBV18 and TRBJ2-2; 12 bases map to TRBD2. V trimming: 8 bases; J trimming: 2 bases; junction bases outside the gene matches: 12. The CDR3 contains 18 residues. Per germline, CDR1 KGHSH and CDR2 LQKENI. Full variable domain (missing parts from reference TRBV18 and TRBJ2-2): NAGVMQNPRHLVRRRGQEARLRCSPMKGHSHVYWYRQLPEEGLKFMVYLQKENIIDESGMPKERFSAEFPKEGPSILRIQQVVRGDSAAYFCASPRGLAGELNTGELFFGEGSRLTVL.

CDR3 bases: TGTGCCAGCAGCGTCCTAAGACAGACCCACAATGGCTACACCTTC. Translation gives CASSVLRQTHNGYTF. The chain has TRBV7-2 and TRBJ1-2; D is perhaps TRBD1 (5 bases). CDR3 length: 15 residues. V lost 5 bases and J lost 6, with 19 bases in between. The germline V gene encodes CDR1 SGHTA and CDR2 FQGNSA.

V and J are TRBV27 and TRBJ2-3; 10 bases map to TRBD2. This CDR3 has 15 amino acids. In germline, CDR1 is MNHEY, CDR2 SMNVEV (reference sequence). V gave up 5 bases and J gave up 7 bases; unmatched junction bases: 9. The CDR3 is CASSDSGRAVNTQYF. The CDR3 DNA is TGTGCCAGCAGTGACAGCGGGAGGGCCGTTAATACGCAGTATTTT.

This clone was seen once. The DNA of the CDR3 is TGTGCCAGCAGCCGTTGGGAGGGGAGAAATTCACCCCTCCACTTT. Translation gives CASSRWEGRNSPLHF. J is TRBJ1-6 and V is TRBV27; perhaps TRBD1 as D (5 bases). Per the germline V gene, CDR1 is MNHEY and CDR2 is SMNVEV (reference sequence). CDR3 size: 15 residues. Trimming cost V 6 bases and J 7 bases, with 16 bases left between them.

This sequence joins TRBV15 and TRBJ1-4; D is uncertain. V was shortened by 3 bases and J by 0 bases, with 8 bases between the two germline ends. Germline V gene sequence: CDR1 LNHNV, CDR2 YYDKDF (reference sequence). This CDR3 has 15 residues. Here the CDR3 reads CATSSRGSTNEKLFF. The DNA of the CDR3 is TGTGCCACCAGCAGCCGAGGGTCAACTAATGAAAAACTGTTTTTT.

J is TRBJ2-5 and V is TRBV7-2; maybe TRBD2 (6 bases). CDR1 SGHTA and CDR2 FQGNSA come from the germline V gene. With 1 base removed from V and 4 bases from J, the gap between germline ends came to 13 bases. CDR3 length equals 15 residues. The CDR3, as DNA: TGTGCCAGCAGCTTAGTTTGGGGGGTACGAGAGACCCAGTACTTC. Translation: CASSLVWGVRETQYF.

The DNA for the CDR3 is TGTGCCAGCAGTGAAGCCCGTATATGGTTTAGTGAAAAACTGTTTTTT. This sequence encodes CASSEARIWFSEKLFF. This rearrangement joins TRBV6-1 to TRBJ1-4; D is undetermined. The V gene's germline CDR1 is MNHNS and CDR2 SASEGT. The V gene lost 0 bases and the J gene lost 7 bases, with 15 bases spanning the gap. The CDR3 has 16 residues.

This rearrangement joins TRBV19 to TRBJ2-1; TRBD1 agrees at 10 bases. The germline CDR1 and CDR2 sequences are LNHDA and SQIVND (reference sequence). The CDR3 sequence is 18 residues long. Trimming at V came to 2 bases and at J to 8 bases, leaving 15 bases not matched to a gene. The CDR3 is CASSISPRDRGFWDEQFF. In DNA, the CDR3 is TGTGCCAGTAGTATAAGCCCCCGGGACAGGGGTTTTTGGGATGAGCAGTTCTTC. The full variable domain, completed using reference TRBV19 and TRBJ2-1, is DGGITQSPKYLFRKEGQNVTLSCEQNLNHDAMYWYRQDPGQGLRLIYYSQIVNDFQKGDIAEGYSVSREKKESFPLTVTSAQKNPTAFYLCASSISPRDRGFWDEQFFGPGTRLTVL.

The genes are TRBV7-9 and TRBJ1-5; TRBD1 aligns across 8 bases. This CDR3 spans 16 amino acids. The germline V gene encodes CDR1 SEHNR and CDR2 FQNEAQ (reference sequence). After removal of 3 bases from V and 4 bases from J, the junction contained 8 bases not matched to a gene. In DNA form, the CDR3 reads TGTGCCAGCAGCTTCGCCGGGACAGGATCAAATCAGCCCCAGCATTTT. Amino acid sequence: CASSFAGTGSNQPQHF.

The chain recombines TRBV19 with TRBJ2-3; D gene ambiguous. The CDR3 is 11 residues long. Trimming removed 5 bases at V and 6 bases at J, with 6 bases between. CDR1 and CDR2 (germline): LNHDA, SQIVND (reference sequence). The CDR3 bases are TGTGCCAGTAGTGTCCTTGATACGCAGTATTTT. Its protein is CASSVLDTQYF.

The rearrangement joins TRBV7-2 to TRBJ1-2; D ambiguous. Germline V CDR1 and CDR2: SGHTA, FQGNSA. The ends were cut back, 5 bases at V and 2 bases at J, with 12 bases in the middle. The CDR3 is 14 residues long. The chain's CDR3 is CASSRLGENYGYTF. The CDR3 DNA reads TGTGCCAGCAGCCGGCTCGGGGAAAACTATGGCTACACCTTC.